The subject of this entry is one TCR beta chain. Sequenced by immunoSEQ multiplex PCR; TCRdb stores in-frame clones only, minus some. The sample lists roughly 230,000 clones; about 90% were seen once. Germline V gene lookup returns CDR1 MNHEY and CDR2 SMNVEV (reference sequence). This CDR3 region has 14 residues. V shed 2 bases and J shed 4 bases, with 11 bases lying between them. The data originate from a study of blood T cell repertoires in COVID-19. Study-wide background: The United States, Italy and Spain provided the acute and convalescent COVID-19 samples. Nucleic acid was either cDNA or gDNA, and it came from T cells, B-cell-depleted T cells, or PBMCs.

Participants were aged about 18 to 89 years, lived in over 20 US areas, and enrolled virtually. Allocation to cohorts depended on clinical history reported by the participants. The chain is built from TRBV27 and TRBJ2-5, with D possibly matching TRBD2 (5 bases). The specimen sequenced was PBMCs or T cells enriched from blood (not recorded which). This TCR derives from a woman between 25 and 40 years old with acute COVID-19. Here the CDR3 DNA reads TGTGCCAGCAGTTTAGCGGTAGCGTCAGAGACCCAGTACTTC. Its protein product is CASSLAVASETQYF.